The present T cell receptor beta chain was sequenced within a study of blood T cell repertoires in COVID-19. On the study more broadly: COVID-19 samples, acute and convalescent, were from the United States, Italy and Spain. In each case, the material was cDNA or gDNA derived from T cells, B-cell-depleted T cells, or PBMCs.

In the source study's methods: Quantification of nucleated cells was approximated via reference gene primer amplification. The repertoire was sequenced with immunoSEQ multiplex PCR; TCRdb's copy has only in-frame clones and lacks some. V and J calls and clone size are given by that table; D and trimming were obtained from the DNA. The repertoire consists of roughly 90,000 clones, with approximately 83% occurring once and the leading ten covering 30% to 35%. From germline, CDR1 is LGHDT and CDR2 YNNKEL (reference sequence). The V end lost 0 bases, the J end lost 0 bases, and 24 bases lay between the germline ends. The CDR3 consists of 21 residues. This clone was counted only a few times.

V is TRBV3-1 (or the pseudogene TRBV3-2) and J is TRBJ2-4, with D perhaps matching TRBD2 (6 bases). The sample was peripheral blood. This clonotype was obtained from a woman of 80 years or more with active or convalescent COVID-19. This CDR3 is CASSQEFAPREPGRAKNIQYF. The DNA of the CDR3 is TGTGCCAGCAGCCAAGAATTCGCCCCACGGGAGCCAGGAAGAGCCAAAAACATTCAGTACTTC.